This is a list of T cell receptor beta chains from one sample in a study of shared clonotypes between healthy human individuals. Some clones are missing from TCRdb's copy, which holds only in-frame ones; the method was immunoSEQ multiplex PCR. The sample includes under 1,100,000 clones, about 75% of them seen just once. The sample was memory CD4+ T cells sorted from blood. All receptors derive from a man younger than 35 in good health. Both conserved end residues are part of each CDR3. A D gene is named only where the DNA matches it firmly. Where a row states a size, it is once, few, many or the class of an expanded clone; other rows omit it.

DNA: TGTGCCAGCAGCAAACTAGCGGGGGGGGCAGATACGCAGTATTTT; CDR3: CASSKLAGGADTQYF; size: once; length: 15; V: TRBV9; D: TRBD2; J: TRBJ2-3
DNA: TGTGCCATCACCCGGGGACAGGGGCAGGTAGATACGCAGTATTTT; CDR3: CAITRGQGQVDTQYF; size: .; length: 15; V: TRBV10-3; D: TRBD1; J: TRBJ2-3
DNA: TGTGCCAGCAGCAAACAGGGTATGTACGAGCAGTACTTC; CDR3: CASSKQGMYEQYF; size: few; length: 13; V: TRBV13; D: .; J: TRBJ2-7
DNA: TGTGCCAGCAGTGAATTAGGGGGCTGGGGAGAGACCCAGTACTTC; CDR3: CASSELGGWGETQYF; size: .; length: 15; V: TRBV2; D: TRBD1; J: TRBJ2-5
DNA: TGTGCCAGCAGCTCAGGGTCAGGGGCCGATTATGGCTACACCTTC; CDR3: CASSSGSGADYGYTF; size: few; length: 15; V: TRBV5-4; D: .; J: TRBJ1-2
DNA: TGTGCCAGCAGTTATAACCACGGCTCCTACGAGCAGTACTTC; CDR3: CASSYNHGSYEQYF; size: .; length: 14; V: TRBV7-2; D: .; J: TRBJ2-7
DNA: TGTGCCAGCAGCTTAGATTATTATCGTCCCGAGGCCTACGAGCAGTACTTC; CDR3: CASSLDYYRPEAYEQYF; size: once; length: 17; V: TRBV11-1; D: .; J: TRBJ2-7
DNA: TGTGCCAGCAATGTGGGGCAGTTGAATCAGCCCCAGCATTTT; CDR3: CASNVGQLNQPQHF; size: .; length: 14; V: TRBV6-6; D: .; J: TRBJ1-5
DNA: TGTGCCAGCAGCTTATTATCAGGGCTGAGCTCCTATAATTCACCCCTCCACTTT; CDR3: CASSLLSGLSSYNSPLHF; size: .; length: 18; V: TRBV7-2; D: .; J: TRBJ1-6
DNA: TGTGCCAGCAGTTACTCCTCCGGGGGTTACAATGAGCAGTTCTTC; CDR3: CASSYSSGGYNEQFF; size: .; length: 15; V: TRBV6-6; D: .; J: TRBJ2-1
DNA: TGTGCCAGCTCACCAATCAGGGGTACCGGGGAGCTGTTTTTT; CDR3: CASSPIRGTGELFF; size: .; length: 14; V: TRBV18; D: .; J: TRBJ2-2